This is a list of T cell receptor beta chains from one sample in a study of blood T cell repertoires in COVID-19. Some clones are missing from TCRdb's copy, which holds only in-frame ones; the method was immunoSEQ multiplex PCR. The sample consists of fewer than 350,000 clones, 88% of them appearing once. Input material: peripheral blood. Source of these receptors: a man younger than 35 with active or convalescent COVID-19. The CDR3 runs from the conserved cysteine through the conserved F or W. Each record gives: clone size, J gene, V gene, D gene, CDR3 DNA, CDR3 protein. A D gene is named only where the DNA matches it firmly. Size is omitted from some rows. Given values are once, few, many or a class for expanded clones.

many | TRBJ1-3 | TRBV2 | . | TGTGCCAGCAGTGAATCGGGAATACGAAACACCATATATTTT | CASSESGIRNTIYF
. | TRBJ1-1 | TRBV19 | . | TGTGCCAGTAGTTACCGAAAAGAGACAGCGAACACTGAAGCTTTCTTT | CASSYRKETANTEAFF
few | TRBJ1-1 | TRBV7-2 | . | TGTGCCAGCAGCTTAGATCTGGGCTTGACCACTGAAGCTTTCTTT | CASSLDLGLTTEAFF
. | TRBJ2-7 | TRBV5-1 | . | TGCGCCAGCAGCTTGGCTTCGGACAAGACCTACGAGCAGTACTTC | CASSLASDKTYEQYF
. | TRBJ2-7 | TRBV5-1 | TRBD1 | TGCGCCACCGGACAGGGGGTTGGCTACGAGCAGTACTTC | CATGQGVGYEQYF
. | TRBJ2-7 | TRBV12-3/TRBV12-4 | TRBD1 | TGTGCCAGCAGTTGGGACAGCTCCTACGAGCAGTACTTC | CASSWDSSYEQYF
. | TRBJ1-5 | TRBV29-1 | . | TGCAGCGTTTCTGACAGCACTCCCAATCAGCCCCAGCATTTT | CSVSDSTPNQPQHF
. | TRBJ1-4 | TRBV2 | . | TGTGCCAGCAGATACAGGGCGACTAATGAAAAACTGTTTTTT | CASRYRATNEKLFF
. | TRBJ2-2 | TRBV27 | . | TGTGCCAGCAGTTTAACCCTAGTACATCTCAACACCGGGGAGCTGTTTTTT | CASSLTLVHLNTGELFF
few | TRBJ1-4 | TRBV25-1 | . | TGTGCCAGCAGTGCCGTGAATGAAAAACTGTTTTTT | CASSAVNEKLFF
. | TRBJ2-7 | TRBV4-1 | TRBD1 | TGCGCCAGCAGCCAAGATTGGGACAGCGATTTCTCCTACGAGCAGTACTTC | CASSQDWDSDFSYEQYF
. | TRBJ1-2 | TRBV2 | TRBD1 | TGTGCCAGCAGTGGAGGGGGACAGGGATATGGCTACACCTTC | CASSGGGQGYGYTF
once | TRBJ2-5 | TRBV5-6 | TRBD2 | TGTGCCAGCAGCGTCGGGAGGGTTGAAGAGACCCAGTACTTC | CASSVGRVEETQYF
. | TRBJ2-3 | TRBV3-1/TRBV3-2 | . | TGTGCCAGCAGCCAGGGACACACAGATACGCAGTATTTT | CASSQGHTDTQYF
. | TRBJ1-3 | TRBV11-2 | TRBD1 | TGTGCCAGCAGCTTAGTCGGACAGGCCTCTGGAAACACCATATATTTT | CASSLVGQASGNTIYF
. | TRBJ1-2 | TRBV5-1 | . | TGCGCCAGCAGCTTGGTAGGGAGCCTTAGCGGTGGCTACACCTTC | CASSLVGSLSGGYTF
. | TRBJ1-6 | TRBV7-9 | . | TGTGCCAGCAGCTTAGCTGGGGGCTCACCCCTCCACTTT | CASSLAGGSPLHF
. | TRBJ1-1 | TRBV5-1 | . | TGCGCCAGCAGCTTGGGGACAGCGAACACTGAAGCTTTCTTT | CASSLGTANTEAFF
. | TRBJ2-7 | TRBV2 | TRBD2 | TGTGCCAGCAGTGAAAGGGCTAGCGGGGGGGCTGAGAACTTC | CASSERASGGAENF
. | TRBJ1-5 | TRBV9 | . | TGTGCCAGCAGCGCGACCGACGTAGGGGGTGGCAATCAGCCCCAGCATTTT | CASSATDVGGGNQPQHF
. | TRBJ2-1 | TRBV11-2 | . | TGTGCCAGCAGCTTAGACGGTTCCTACAATGAGCAGTTCTTC | CASSLDGSYNEQFF
. | TRBJ2-1 | TRBV5-1 | . | TGCGCCAGCAGCGTCGGACAGTTGAGCTCCTACAATGAGCAGTTCTTC | CASSVGQLSSYNEQFF
once | TRBJ1-3 | TRBV9 | . | TGTGCCAGCAGCGTATCCGGGACAAGATACTCTGGAAACACCATATATTTT | CASSVSGTRYSGNTIYF
. | TRBJ2-3 | TRBV5-1 | . | TGCGCCAGCAGCGCAACACAGAGCTGGGCAGATACGCAGTATTTT | CASSATQSWADTQYF
once | TRBJ1-2 | TRBV5-1 | . | TGCGCCAGCAGCCAGGGGCAGTTCTATGGCTACACCTTC | CASSQGQFYGYTF
. | TRBJ2-2 | TRBV9 | TRBD2 | TGTGCCAGCAGCTATAGCGGGGGGAACACCGGGGAGCTGTTTTTT | CASSYSGGNTGELFF